Each of the 2 T cell receptor beta chains below was sequenced from the same sample in a study of T cell changes during pregnancy in multiple sclerosis (dated by TCRdb to between 2017 and 2020). The method was the immunoSEQ multiplex PCR assay. Sourced from immuneACCESS, this table was stored by TCRdb with only in-frame sequences that have V and J called. A share of the clones is absent; for the studies checked, an unresolved V gene accounts for under half, and the remainder has no known explanation. For this sample there are about 64,000 clones; about 90% appear just once. The ten largest clonotypes hold about 2% of the sample. Sequencing was performed on peripheral blood, taken in the second trimester of pregnancy. All receptors come from a female donor in good health, enrolled as a control in a pregnancy study.

The J gene is TRBJ2-3, the V gene TRBV19; TRBD2 agrees at 7 bases. Losses at the gene ends were 5 bases for V and 0 bases for J; bases not matched to a gene: 5. Germline V gives CDR1 LNHDA, CDR2 SQIVND (reference sequence). The CDR3 extends over 15 amino acids. CDR3 protein: CASSWLAESTDTQYF. Written as DNA, the CDR3 is TGTGCCAGTAGTTGGCTAGCGGAGAGCACAGATACGCAGTATTTT.

This clone has only a few counts. This rearrangement joins TRBV11-1 to TRBJ1-4; possibly TRBD1 for D (6 bases). The germline CDR1 and CDR2 sequences are SGHAT and FQDESV (reference sequence). There are 14 residues in the CDR3. Trimming removed 5 bases from V and 8 bases from J, with 15 bases in between. DNA for the CDR3: TGTGCCAGCAGCCCTCCAGGGGTGAAGGAAAAACTGTTTTTT. It codes for CASSPPGVKEKLFF.